This T cell receptor beta chain was identified in a study of beta chain features in type 1 diabetes. There are a few counts of this clone. What it recognizes is unknown. TCRB transcripts that were expressed got sequenced, as all of the isolated RNA had been reverse transcribed. Profiling relied on immunoSEQ multiplex PCR, and the TCRdb table lists in-frame clones only, not all of them. The table includes roughly 500,000 clones, approximately 10% detected once. Findings of the study overall: In all four CD4+ subsets, TCRB CDR3 length was significantly, moderately reduced in type 1 diabetes. A PCR bias possibly favoring shorter templates would apply equally to patients and controls.

This receptor was obtained from a woman between 18 and 30 years old in good health. What was sequenced was naive CD4+ T cells from blood.

CDR3 region: CASSQGLVNYGYTF. The CDR3 region has the DNA TGTGCCAGCAGCCAAGGCCTAGTGAACTATGGCTACACCTTC. The chain joins TRBV14 to TRBJ1-2; D ambiguous. V shed 1 base and J shed 2 bases, with 8 bases lying between them. The germline gives CDR1 SGHDN, CDR2 FVKESK. The CDR3 loop spans 14 amino acids.